The 12 T cell receptor beta chains given below trace back to one sample, sequenced in a study of shared clonotypes between healthy human individuals. TCRdb keeps only in-frame clones here, not all; method: immunoSEQ multiplex PCR. This sample has about 1 million clones, with approximately 76% found just once. The sample taken for sequencing was memory CD4+ T cells sorted from blood. Described subset: CD45RA-negative fraction. Receptors were obtained from a young man in good health.

The chain is built from TRBV25-1 and TRBJ2-6; 7 positions agree with TRBD1. This CDR3 comprises 16 residues. Germline CDR1 and CDR2: MGHDK and SYGVNS. The junction had 3 bases not matched to a gene; V was cut back by 4 bases and J by 0 bases. CDR3: CASSGDSLSGANVLTF. DNA of the CDR3: TGTGCCAGCAGTGGGGACAGTCTCTCTGGGGCCAACGTCCTGACTTTC.

For the CDR3, the DNA is TGTGCCAGCAGTTACGACGGCCGGGCCCCGTACTTC. Amino acids: CASSYDGRAPYF. The chain combines TRBV6-6 with TRBJ2-7, with D unclear. V lost 2 bases to trimming and J lost 12 bases, with 14 bases between them. This CDR3 comprises 12 residues. Germline CDR1 and CDR2: MNHNY and SVGAGI (reference sequence).

J is TRBJ1-1 and V is TRBV30; D unclear. The CDR3 is 14 amino acids. The germline CDR1 and CDR2 sequences are GTSNPN and SVGIG (reference sequence). The V end was cut by 5 bases, the J end by 4 bases, with 17 bases between. CDR3: CAWLPVGRSTEAFF. The CDR3 coding sequence is TGTGCCTGGTTGCCGGTAGGGCGCAGCACTGAAGCTTTCTTT.

The chain combines TRBV7-6 with TRBJ2-5, with TRBD1 as a possible D gene (5 bases). CDR3 length equals 14 residues. CDR1 and CDR2 from the germline V gene are SGHVS and FNYEAQ. The germline V and J ends were trimmed by 5 bases and 1 base, with 11 bases remaining between them. The CDR3 sequence is CASSPGRLQETQYF. Here the CDR3 DNA reads TGTGCCAGCAGCCCAGGGCGCCTCCAAGAGACCCAGTACTTC.

The chain carries TRBV25-1 and TRBJ2-1, with D uncertain. CDR1 and CDR2 from the germline V gene are MGHDK and SYGVNS. V shed 4 bases and J shed 5 bases, with 12 bases lying between them. This CDR3 is built from 14 residues. The CDR3 DNA reads as TGTGCCAGCAGTGCCCCTCCCCCCCACAATGAGCAGTTCTTC. This codes for CASSAPPPHNEQFF. The whole variable domain, filled in from reference TRBV25-1 and TRBJ2-1, reads EADIYQTPRYLVIGTGKKITLECSQTMGHDKMYWYQQDPGMELHLIHYSYGVNSTEKGDLSSESTVSRIRTEHFPLTLESARPSHTSQYLCASSAPPPHNEQFFGPGTRLTVL.

V usage is TRBV7-9 and J usage is TRBJ2-5, with 7 bases aligning to TRBD2. The CDR3 has 14 amino acids. The V segment lost 1 base and the J segment 4 bases; nucleotides outside the gene matches: 3. Germline-derived CDR1 and CDR2 are SEHNR and FQNEAQ (reference sequence). This chain's CDR3 is CASSLVSSGETQYF. The CDR3 nucleotides are TGTGCCAGCAGCTTAGTATCTAGCGGAGAGACCCAGTACTTC. Full variable domain (remainder filled in from reference TRBV7-9 and TRBJ2-5): DTGVSQNPRHKITKRGQNVTFRCDPISEHNRLYWYRQTLGQGPEFLTYFQNEAQLEKSRLLSDRFSAERPKGSFSTLEIQRTEQGDSAMYLCASSLVSSGETQYFGPGTRLLVL.

As regards this clone: Other nucleotide sequences in the sample specify the same CDR3. The V and J genes are TRBV7-8 and TRBJ1-2; 8 bases map to TRBD1. V dropped 3 bases and J dropped 4; count of bases not matched to a gene: 1. This CDR3 is 13 amino acids long. Germline V CDR1 and CDR2: SGHVS, FQNEAQ. CDR3 in DNA: TGTGCCAGCAGCTTGGGGACAGGCTATGGCTACACCTTC. It codes for CASSLGTGYGYTF.

The chain couples TRBV2 to TRBJ2-7; D is unresolved. The CDR3 is 13 residues long. V dropped 9 bases and J dropped 1 base, with 13 bases sitting between them. Per germline, CDR1 SNHLY and CDR2 FYNNEI. CDR3 residues: CASSFGPSYEQYF. The CDR3 DNA sequence: TGTGCCAGTTCCTTCGGACCTTCCTACGAGCAGTACTTC.

J is TRBJ2-2 and V is TRBV5-1; weak D call: TRBD1 (6 bases). With 4 bases removed from V and 6 bases from J, the gap between germline ends came to 16 bases. CDR1 and CDR2 from the germline V gene are SGHRS and YFSETQ. This CDR3 is built from 15 residues. The CDR3 DNA is TGCGCCAGCAGCGATACAGGGATCCTTGCCGGGGAGCTGTTTTTT. It translates to CASSDTGILAGELFF.

The V gene is TRBV10-1, the J gene TRBJ2-1, with TRBD1 identical over 8 bases. The CDR3 loop spans 13 amino acids. The germline gives CDR1 WNHNN, CDR2 SYGVQD (reference sequence). J was trimmed by 9 bases and V by 6 bases; bases with no gene match: 7. This CDR3 is CASRDRDRGEQFF. The CDR3 DNA reads TGCGCCAGCAGGGACAGGGATAGGGGTGAGCAGTTCTTC.

This clone was seen a handful of times. The chain carries TRBV21-1 and TRBJ2-6. TRBV21-1 is annotated as a pseudogene. The length of the CDR3 is 18 residues. The CDR3 DNA follows: TGTGCCAGCAGCAACACGGACGCCCGTTTATCTGGGGCCAACGTCCTGACTTTC. Translated, it gives CASSNTDARLSGANVLTF.

The chain carries TRBV5-1 and TRBJ1-5, with no clear D. Looked up from germline, CDR1 is SGHRS and CDR2 is YFSETQ. With 4 bases removed from V and 4 bases from J, the gap between germline ends came to 9 bases. The CDR3 loop spans 13 amino acids. This chain's CDR3 is CASSNGPNQPQHF. The CDR3 DNA sequence: TGCGCCAGCAGCAACGGACCGAATCAGCCCCAGCATTTT. Full variable domain (rest looked up from reference TRBV5-1 and TRBJ1-5): KAGVTQTPRYLIKTRGQQVTLSCSPISGHRSVSWYQQTPGQGLQFLFEYFSETQRNKGNFPGRFSGRQFSNSRSEMNVSTLELGDSALYLCASSNGPNQPQHFGDGTRLSIL.